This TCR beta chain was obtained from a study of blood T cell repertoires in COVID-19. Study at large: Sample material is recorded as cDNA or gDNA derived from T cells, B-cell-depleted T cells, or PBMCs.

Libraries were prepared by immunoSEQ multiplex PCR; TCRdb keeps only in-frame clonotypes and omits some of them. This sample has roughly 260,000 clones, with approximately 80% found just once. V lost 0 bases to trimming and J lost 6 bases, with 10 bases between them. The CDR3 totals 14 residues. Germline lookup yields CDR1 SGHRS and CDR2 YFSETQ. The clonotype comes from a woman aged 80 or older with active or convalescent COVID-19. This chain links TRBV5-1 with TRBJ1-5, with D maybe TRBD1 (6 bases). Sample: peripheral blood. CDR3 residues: CASSLVGGAQPQHF. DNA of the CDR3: TGCGCCAGCAGCTTGGTAGGGGGGGCTCAGCCCCAGCATTTT.